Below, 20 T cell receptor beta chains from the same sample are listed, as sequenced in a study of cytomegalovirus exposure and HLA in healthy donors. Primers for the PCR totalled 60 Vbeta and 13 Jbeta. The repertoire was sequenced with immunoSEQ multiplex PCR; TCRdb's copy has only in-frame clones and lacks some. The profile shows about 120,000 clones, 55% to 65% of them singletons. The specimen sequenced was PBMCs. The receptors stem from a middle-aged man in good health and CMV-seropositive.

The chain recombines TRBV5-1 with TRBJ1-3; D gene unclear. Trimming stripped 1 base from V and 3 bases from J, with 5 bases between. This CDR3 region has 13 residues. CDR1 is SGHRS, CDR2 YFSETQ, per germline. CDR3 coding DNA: TGCGCCAGCAGCTTGAGCGTTGGAAACACCATATATTTT. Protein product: CASSLSVGNTIYF. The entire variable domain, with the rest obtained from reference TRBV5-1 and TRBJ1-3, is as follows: KAGVTQTPRYLIKTRGQQVTLSCSPISGHRSVSWYQQTPGQGLQFLFEYFSETQRNKGNFPGRFSGRQFSNSRSEMNVSTLELGDSALYLCASSLSVGNTIYFGEGSWLTVV.

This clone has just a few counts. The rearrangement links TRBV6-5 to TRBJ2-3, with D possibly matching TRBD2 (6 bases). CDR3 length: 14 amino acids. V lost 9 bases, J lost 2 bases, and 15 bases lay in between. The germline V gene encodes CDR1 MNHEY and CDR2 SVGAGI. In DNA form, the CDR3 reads TGTGCCAGTTCCCTAGCGATGTACACAGATACGCAGTATTTT. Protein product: CASSLAMYTDTQYF.

The CDR3 DNA follows: TGTGCCAGCAGTTACTCGGGGGCGGGAGTGGGTTACGAGCAGTACTTC. The encoded protein is CASSYSGAGVGYEQYF. V usage is TRBV6-6 and J usage is TRBJ2-5; a possible D gene is TRBD2 (7 bases). The DNA end is more similar to TRBJ2-7, so the J call may be wrong. This CDR3 is 16 amino acids long. Germline values: CDR1 MNHNY, CDR2 SVGAGI (reference sequence).

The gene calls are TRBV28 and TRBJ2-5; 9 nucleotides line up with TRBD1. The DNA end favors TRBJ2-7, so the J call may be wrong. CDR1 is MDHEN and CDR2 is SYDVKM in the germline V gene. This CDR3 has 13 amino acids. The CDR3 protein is CASGQGISYEQYF. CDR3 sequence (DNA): TGTGCCAGCGGACAGGGGATCTCCTACGAGCAGTACTTC.

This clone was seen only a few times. This chain's CDR3 is CASSAWQGVSGNTIYF. The CDR3 DNA is TGTGCCAGCAGTGCGTGGCAGGGGGTCTCTGGAAACACCATATATTTT. The chain uses TRBV6-1 and TRBJ1-3, with TRBD1 matching over 7 bases. The CDR3 loop spans 16 amino acids. With 4 bases clipped from V and 0 bases from J, the junction kept 6 bases outside the gene matches. Germline V gene lookup returns CDR1 MNHNS and CDR2 SASEGT.

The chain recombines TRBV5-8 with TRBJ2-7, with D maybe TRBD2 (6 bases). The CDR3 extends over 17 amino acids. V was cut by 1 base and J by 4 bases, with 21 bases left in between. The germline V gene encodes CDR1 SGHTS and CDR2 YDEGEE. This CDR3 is CASSLLAGWGDTYEQYF. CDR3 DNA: TGTGCCAGCAGCTTGTTGGCGGGTTGGGGGGATACATACGAGCAGTACTTC.

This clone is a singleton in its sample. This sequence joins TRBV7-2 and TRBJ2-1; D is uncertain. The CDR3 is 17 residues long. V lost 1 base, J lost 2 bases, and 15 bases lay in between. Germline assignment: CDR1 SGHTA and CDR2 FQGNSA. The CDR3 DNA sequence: TGTGCCAGCAGCTTAGTTAAGCGTTTAAGGCCCTACAATGAGCAGTTCTTC. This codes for CASSLVKRLRPYNEQFF.

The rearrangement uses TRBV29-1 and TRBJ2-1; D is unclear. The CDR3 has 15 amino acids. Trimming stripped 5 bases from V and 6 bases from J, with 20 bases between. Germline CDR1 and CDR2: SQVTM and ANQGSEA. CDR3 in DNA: TGCAGCGTTTATCTTCCCAGGAAAAGTCTCAATGAGCAGTTCTTC. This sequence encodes CSVYLPRKSLNEQFF.

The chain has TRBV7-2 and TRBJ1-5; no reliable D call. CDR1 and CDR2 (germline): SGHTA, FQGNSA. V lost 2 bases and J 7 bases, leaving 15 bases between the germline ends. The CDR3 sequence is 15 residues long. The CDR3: CASSLISTQPQPQHF. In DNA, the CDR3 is TGTGCCAGCAGCTTAATCTCGACACAGCCACAGCCCCAGCATTTT.

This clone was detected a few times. CDR3 in amino acids: CASSRAPGQGAAGANVLTF. CDR3 nucleotides: TGTGCCAGCAGCCGTGCCCCGGGACAGGGGGCGGCTGGGGCCAACGTCCTGACTTTC. The chain is built from TRBV5-5 and TRBJ2-6; TRBD1 matches 12 bases. This CDR3 is built from 19 residues. Germline values: CDR1 SGHKS, CDR2 YYEKEE (reference sequence). Losses at the gene ends were 4 bases for V and 2 bases for J; bases not matched to a gene: 10.

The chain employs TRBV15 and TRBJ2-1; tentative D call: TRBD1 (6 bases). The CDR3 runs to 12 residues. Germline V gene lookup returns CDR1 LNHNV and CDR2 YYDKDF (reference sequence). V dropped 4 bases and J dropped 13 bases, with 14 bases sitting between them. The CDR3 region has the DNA TGTGCCACCAGCACCAACCGGGGACAACAGTTCTTC. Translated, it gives CATSTNRGQQFF.

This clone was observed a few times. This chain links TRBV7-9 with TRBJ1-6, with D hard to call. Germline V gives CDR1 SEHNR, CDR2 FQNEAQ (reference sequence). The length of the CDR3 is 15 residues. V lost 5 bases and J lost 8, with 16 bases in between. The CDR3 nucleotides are TGTGCCAGCAGCACCCGGTCCACCGAGGATTCACCCCTCCACTTT. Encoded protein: CASSTRSTEDSPLHF. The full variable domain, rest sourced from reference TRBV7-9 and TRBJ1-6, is DTGVSQNPRHKITKRGQNVTFRCDPISEHNRLYWYRQTLGQGPEFLTYFQNEAQLEKSRLLSDRFSAERPKGSFSTLEIQRTEQGDSAMYLCASSTRSTEDSPLHFGNGTRLTVT.

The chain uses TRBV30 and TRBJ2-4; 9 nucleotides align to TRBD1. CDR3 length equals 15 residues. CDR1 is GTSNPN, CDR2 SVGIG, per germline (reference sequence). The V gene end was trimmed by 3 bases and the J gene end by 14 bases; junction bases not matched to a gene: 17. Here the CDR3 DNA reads TGTGCCTGGAGGCCGGGACAGGGATTTAAGGGTGGCGAGTACTTC. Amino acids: CAWRPGQGFKGGEYF.

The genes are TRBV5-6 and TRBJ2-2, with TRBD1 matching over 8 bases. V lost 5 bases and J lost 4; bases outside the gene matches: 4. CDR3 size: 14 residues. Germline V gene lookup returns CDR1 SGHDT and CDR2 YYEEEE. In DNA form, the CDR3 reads TGTGCCAGCAGTATCAGGGGGCGCACCGGGGAGCTGTTTTTT. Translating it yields CASSIRGRTGELFF.

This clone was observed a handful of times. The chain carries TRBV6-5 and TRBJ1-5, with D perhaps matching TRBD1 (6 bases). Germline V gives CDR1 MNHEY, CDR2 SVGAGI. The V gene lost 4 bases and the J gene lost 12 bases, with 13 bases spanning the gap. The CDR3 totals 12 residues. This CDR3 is CASSSPGERQHF. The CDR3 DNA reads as TGTGCCAGCAGTTCCCCAGGGGAGCGCCAGCATTTT.

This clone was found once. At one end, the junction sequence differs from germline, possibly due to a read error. The DNA for the CDR3 is TGTGACAGCAGCCCTGGGGCCTCTGGGGCCAACGTCCTGACTTTC. Translating gives CDSSPGASGANVLTF. This chain uses TRBV7-3 with TRBJ2-6; perhaps TRBD1 as D (5 bases). CDR1 and CDR2 (germline): SGHTA, FQGTGA. The CDR3 runs 15 residues.

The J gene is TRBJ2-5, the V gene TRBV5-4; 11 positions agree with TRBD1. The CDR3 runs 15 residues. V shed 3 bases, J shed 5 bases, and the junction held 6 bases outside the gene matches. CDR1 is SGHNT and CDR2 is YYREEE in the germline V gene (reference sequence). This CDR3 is CASSSGQGVGETQYF. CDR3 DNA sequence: TGTGCCAGCAGCTCGGGACAGGGGGTCGGTGAGACCCAGTACTTC.

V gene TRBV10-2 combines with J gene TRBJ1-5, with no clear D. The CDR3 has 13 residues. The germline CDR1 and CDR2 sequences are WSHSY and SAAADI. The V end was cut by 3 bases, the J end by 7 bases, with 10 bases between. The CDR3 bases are TGCGCCAGCAGTGAATTCGGAGGACAGCCCCAGCATTTT. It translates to CASSEFGGQPQHF.

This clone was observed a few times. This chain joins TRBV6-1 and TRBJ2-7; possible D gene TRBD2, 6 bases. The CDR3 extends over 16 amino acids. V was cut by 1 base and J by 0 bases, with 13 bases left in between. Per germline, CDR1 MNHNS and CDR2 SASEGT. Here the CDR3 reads CASSEVMGGNSYEQYF. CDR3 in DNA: TGTGCCAGCAGTGAAGTAATGGGGGGTAACTCCTACGAGCAGTACTTC.

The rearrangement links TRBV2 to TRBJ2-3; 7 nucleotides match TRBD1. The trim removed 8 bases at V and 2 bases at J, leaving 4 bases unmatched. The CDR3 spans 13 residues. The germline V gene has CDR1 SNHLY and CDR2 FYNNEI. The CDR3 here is CASGTEYTDTQYF. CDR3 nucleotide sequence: TGTGCCAGCGGGACAGAATACACAGATACGCAGTATTTT.